The present entry profiles one TCR beta chain with its context. The target antigen is unknown. Other DNA sequences in the same sample also yield this CDR3. Per sorted-subset replicate PCR, input was roughly 200 ng DNA, representing roughly 30,000 T cell genomes. Using immunoSEQ multiplex PCR, the repertoire was profiled, and TCRdb retains in-frame clones only, with some absent. The table lists about 2.3 million clones, more than 80% of them singletons. This sample is drawn from a study of shared clonotypes between healthy human individuals. Whole-study results and caveats: Relative to clonotypes present in all four donors, those not shared had lower generation probabilities.

CDR1 is SQVTM and CDR2 is ANQGSEA in the germline V gene. The CDR3 runs 12 residues. V lost 6 bases, J lost 4 bases, and 12 bases lay in between. This receptor was taken from a young man in good health. Some clones in this sample may be carry-over from other donors' samples. The sample taken for sequencing was naive CD4+ T cells from PBMCs. The sample's subset: CD45RA+ positively selected. V is TRBV29-1 and J is TRBJ2-5; a possible D gene is TRBD2 (6 bases). The CDR3 is CSVIGGPETQYF. The DNA of the CDR3 is TGCAGCGTGATCGGGGGACCAGAGACCCAGTACTTC. Filled out from reference TRBV29-1 and TRBJ2-5, the complete variable domain reads SAVISQKPSRDICQRGTSLTIQCQVDSQVTMMFWYRQQPGQSLTLIATANQGSEATYESGFVIDKFPISRPNLTFSTLTVSNMSPEDSSIYLCSVIGGPETQYFGPGTRLLVL.